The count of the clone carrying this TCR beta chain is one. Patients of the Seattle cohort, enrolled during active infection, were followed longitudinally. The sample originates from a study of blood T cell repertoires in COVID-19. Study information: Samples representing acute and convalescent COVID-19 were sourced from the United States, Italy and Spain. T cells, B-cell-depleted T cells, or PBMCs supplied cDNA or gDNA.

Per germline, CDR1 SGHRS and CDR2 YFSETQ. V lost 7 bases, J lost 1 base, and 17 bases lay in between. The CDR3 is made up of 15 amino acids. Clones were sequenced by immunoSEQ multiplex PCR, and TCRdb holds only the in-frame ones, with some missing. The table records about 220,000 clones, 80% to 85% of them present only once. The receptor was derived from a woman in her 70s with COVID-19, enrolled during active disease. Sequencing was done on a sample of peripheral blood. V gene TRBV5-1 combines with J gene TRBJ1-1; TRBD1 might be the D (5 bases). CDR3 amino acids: CASRVTGVGNTEAFF. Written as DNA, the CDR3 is TGCGCCAGCCGAGTCACGGGGGTCGGGAACACTGAAGCTTTCTTT.